The following is a T cell receptor beta chain sequence with its context. Its antigen is not identified. Profiled with immunoSEQ multiplex PCR; TCRdb holds only in-frame clones, not every one. The table has 100,000 to 120,000 clones, 92% seen once; the top ten hold 1% to 1.5%. The sample is drawn from a study of siplizumab effects on memory and regulatory T cells. Study outcomes and limitations: Naive T cell populations appeared to exhibit greater diversity than memory cells and appeared to be major alloresponse contributors. Tracing alloreactive clones into unstimulated subsets worked for only a minor fraction of them.

The CDR3 has 15 residues. Trimming took 4 bases from V and 4 from J, leaving 16 bases between them. Germline values: CDR1 SGHKS, CDR2 YYEKEE (reference sequence). The specimen was CD4+ T cells sorted from blood. The V gene is TRBV5-5, the J gene TRBJ2-3, with D perhaps TRBD2 (6 bases). This clonotype originated in a human donor in good health. The CDR3 nucleotides are TGTGCCAGCAGCCCCGGGACTCACCCCTCAGATACGCAGTATTTT. It is translated as CASSPGTHPSDTQYF.